One and the same sample provided the 31 T cell receptor beta chains below, sequenced in a study of CD8+CD57+ T cells in acquired aplastic anemia. Flow cytometry had shown expanded CD8+CD57+ cells in the patients chosen for sequencing. The TCR beta profiling, which covered VDJ combination and CDR3 sequence, was carried out using genomic DNA as the template. TCRdb processed the reads anew with MiXCR; each CDR3 protein has one entry. Among roughly 160,000 distinct CDR3 sequences listed, 47% were seen once. The sequenced material came from sorted CD4+, CD8+, or CD8+CD57+ T cells (not recorded which) from PBMCs. All receptors derive from a human donor with aplastic anemia.

This clonotype was seen just once. The chain employs TRBV10-3 and TRBJ2-7; TRBD2 might be the D (7 bases). The V gene's germline CDR1 is ENHRY and CDR2 SYGVKD. Trimming cost V 5 bases and J 3 bases, with 11 bases left between them. There are 13 residues in the CDR3. The CDR3 protein is CAISPGGHYEQYF. The CDR3 nucleotides read TGTGCCATCAGTCCGGGGGGCCACTACGAGCAGTACTTC.

V is TRBV20-1 and J is TRBJ2-7; D possibly corresponds to TRBD2 (7 bases). V was trimmed by 7 bases and J by 5 bases, leaving 12 bases between them. From germline, CDR1 is DFQATT and CDR2 SNEGSKA (reference sequence). There are 11 residues in the CDR3. The CDR3 DNA sequence: TGCAGTGTGGGGGGGCCCCACGAGCAGTACTTC. This gives the protein CSVGGPHEQYF.

On this clonotype: One base away lies a much larger clone, so this may be a sequencing read error. The chain has TRBV9 and TRBJ1-4; a possible D gene is TRBD1 (5 bases). Germline V lookup: CDR1 SGDLS, CDR2 YYNGEE. The CDR3 totals 15 residues. CDR3 region: CASSGTGDFNEKLLF. The CDR3 nucleotides are TGTGCCAGCAGCGGTACAGGAGACTTTAATGAAAAACTGCTTTTT.

J is TRBJ2-6 and V is TRBV2; no clear D gene. V was cut by 3 bases and J by 2 bases, with 11 bases left in between. The CDR3 totals 16 residues. CDR1 is SNHLY, CDR2 FYNNEI, per germline. CDR3 sequence (DNA): TGTGCCAGCAGTGATCTCCCGTCCCCTGGGGCCAACGTCCTGACTTTC. Protein product: CASSDLPSPGANVLTF.

Worth noting for this clonotype: It may be a read error: a sequence one base away is much more abundant. The genes are TRBV19 and TRBJ2-5, with 10 positions matching TRBD2. The CDR3 totals 17 residues. CDR1 is LNHDA and CDR2 is SQIVND in the germline V gene (reference sequence). DNA of the CDR3: TGTGCCAGTAGTCTCCGAACTCTAGCGGGAGTAGGGGAGACCCGGTACTTC. Translation: CASSLRTLAGVGETRYF. The variable domain in full, completed from reference TRBV19 and TRBJ2-5, reads DGGITQSPKYLFRKEGQNVTLSCEQNLNHDAMYWYRQDPGQGLRLIYYSQIVNDFQKGDIAEGYSVSREKKESFPLTVTSAQKNPTAFYLCASSLRTLAGVGETRYFGPGTRLLVL.

This sequence joins TRBV19 and TRBJ2-3; D is unclear. V was cut by 6 bases and J by 4 bases, with 8 bases left in between. This CDR3 region has 12 residues. Germline CDR1 and CDR2: LNHDA and SQIVND (reference sequence). CDR3 DNA: TGTGCCAGTAGCACCACCGCAGATACGCAGTATTTT. It specifies CASSTTADTQYF.

This clonotype has a count of ten or more. The chain recombines TRBV6-4 with TRBJ2-3; 13 bases are shared with TRBD2. The germline gives CDR1 MRHNA, CDR2 SNTAGT. V shed 0 bases, J shed 2 bases, and the junction held 2 bases outside the gene matches. The CDR3 has 17 residues. The CDR3 is CASSDSGTSGITDTQYF. CDR3 nucleotides: TGTGCCAGCAGTGACTCTGGGACTAGCGGGATCACAGATACGCAGTATTTT.

This clonotype was counted once. The junction departs from the called germline gene at one end, perhaps through a read error. The chain uses TRBV19 and TRBJ2-5; the match to TRBD1 covers 9 bases. The CDR3 length is 13 residues. CDR1 is LNHDA, CDR2 SQIVND, per germline (reference sequence). CDR3 coding DNA: TGTGCCAGTGGGGGACAGGGAGGAGAGACTCAGTACTTC. Translation gives CASGGQGGETQYF.

A word on this clonotype: One junction end disagrees with the germline gene, perhaps due to a read error. The rearrangement joins TRBV7-2 to TRBJ1-1; D gene ambiguous. CDR3 length: 15 residues. Germline CDR1 SGHTA, CDR2 FQGNSA. The CDR3 sequence is CGSSLGSVLNTEAFF. The CDR3, as DNA: TGTGGCAGCAGCTTAGGTTCCGTTCTGAACACTGAAGCTTTCTTT.

This rearrangement joins TRBV29-1 to TRBJ1-1, with 8 bases matching TRBD1. Trimming cost V 4 bases and J 5 bases; bases outside gene matches: 3. The CDR3 contains 12 residues. The V gene's germline CDR1 is SQVTM and CDR2 ANQGSEA. CDR3 amino acids: CSVGTGSTEAFF. The CDR3 nucleotides read TGCAGCGTTGGGACAGGGTCAACTGAAGCTTTCTTT.

The chain combines TRBV2 with TRBJ1-1, with D hard to call. The CDR3 is 14 residues long. The germline V gene has CDR1 SNHLY and CDR2 FYNNEI. Trimming removed 4 bases at V and 2 bases at J, with 11 bases between. CDR3 amino acids: CASSGQTKNTEAFF. CDR3 in DNA: TGTGCCAGCAGTGGTCAGACAAAAAACACTGAAGCTTTCTTT.

This clonotype was counted many times. One junction end disagrees with the germline gene, perhaps due to a read error. The chain employs TRBV2 and TRBJ1-4, with D hard to call. The germline gives CDR1 SNHLY, CDR2 FYNNEI. The CDR3 is 13 amino acids. The CDR3 loop is CAGSVGSVEKLFF. The CDR3 nucleotides read TGTGCCGGCAGTGTTGGCTCTGTTGAAAAACTGTTTTTT.

The CDR3 spells CASSDAQPLNTEAFF. For the CDR3, the DNA is TGCGCCAGCAGTGATGCCCAACCCTTGAACACTGAAGCTTTCTTT. V and J are TRBV10-1 and TRBJ1-1; D is undetermined. The V end lost 3 bases, the J end lost 0 bases, and 11 bases lay between the germline ends. In germline, CDR1 is WNHNN, CDR2 SYGVQD (reference sequence). This CDR3 spans 15 amino acids.

This chain uses TRBV15 with TRBJ1-6; tentatively, D is TRBD1 (5 bases). This CDR3 region has 15 residues. Germline V gene sequence: CDR1 LNHNV, CDR2 YYDKDF (reference sequence). Trimming cost V 5 bases and J 6 bases, with 14 bases left between them. The CDR3 loop is CATSVTGTINSPLHF. CDR3 DNA: TGTGCCACCAGCGTAACCGGGACCATTAATTCACCCCTCCACTTT.

The chain recombines TRBV5-6 with TRBJ2-1, with TRBD2 matching 11 bases. Germline CDR1 is SGHDT and CDR2 is YYEEEE. J lost 4 bases, V lost 0 bases, and 6 bases had no gene match. The CDR3 is 17 residues long. The CDR3 region is CASSLGISGRGYNEQFF. CDR3 DNA: TGTGCCAGCAGCTTGGGGATTAGCGGGAGGGGTTACAATGAGCAGTTCTTC.

A single count supports this clonotype. This sequence joins TRBV14 and TRBJ1-2; the D is unclear. The length of the CDR3 is 16 residues. The V gene's germline CDR1 is SGHDN and CDR2 FVKESK. The V gene lost 0 bases and the J gene lost 7 bases, with 18 bases spanning the gap. CDR3 protein: CASSQDLAASYCGYTF. CDR3 coding DNA: TGTGCCAGCAGCCAAGATCTGGCAGCCAGTTACTGTGGCTACACCTTC.

The V and J genes are TRBV2 and TRBJ2-1; 7 positions agree with TRBD2. Per the germline V gene, CDR1 is SNHLY and CDR2 is FYNNEI. V dropped 8 bases and J dropped 9; count of bases not matched to a gene: 10. The CDR3 totals 13 residues. CDR3 nucleotides: TGTGCCAGCGACTACCTTACGGGAGGTGAGCAGTTCTTC. This translates into CASDYLTGGEQFF.

This clonotype showed up many times. The genes are TRBV20-1 and TRBJ2-7; TRBD1 agrees at 9 bases. Germline CDR1 DFQATT, CDR2 SNEGSKA (reference sequence). The CDR3 runs to 13 residues. V shed 5 bases and J 5 bases; nucleotides not matched to a gene: 7. The CDR3 sequence is CSALGTGIDEQYF. The DNA for the CDR3 is TGCAGTGCTCTTGGGACAGGGATCGACGAGCAGTACTTC.

The V and J genes are TRBV5-1 and TRBJ1-2, with D hard to call. The V gene's germline CDR1 is SGHRS and CDR2 YFSETQ. CDR3 length: 18 amino acids. V lost 5 bases, J lost 0 bases, and 23 bases lay in between. DNA for the CDR3: TGCGCCAGCAGTGATTCGGTGGCAGGCCGGGTGTCTAACTATGGCTACACCTTC. This codes for CASSDSVAGRVSNYGYTF. Full variable domain (outside the CDR3, taken from reference TRBV5-1 and TRBJ1-2): KAGVTQTPRYLIKTRGQQVTLSCSPISGHRSVSWYQQTPGQGLQFLFEYFSETQRNKGNFPGRFSGRQFSNSRSEMNVSTLELGDSALYLCASSDSVAGRVSNYGYTFGSGTRLTVV.

The rearrangement joins TRBV2 to TRBJ2-7, with D perhaps TRBD1 (6 bases). The length of the CDR3 is 13 residues. V was pared by 8 bases and J by 6 bases, with 17 bases between. CDR1 is SNHLY, CDR2 FYNNEI, per germline. CDR3 coding DNA: TGTGCCAGCTCTAGAGGGGGAAGAAGCGAGCAGTACTTC. Translation: CASSRGGRSEQYF.

As regards this clonotype: One base away lies a much larger clone, so this may be a sequencing read error. The chain combines TRBV6-5 with TRBJ2-2; possible D gene TRBD1, 5 bases. The CDR3 has 12 amino acids. V gave up 4 bases and J gave up 9 bases, with 9 bases separating them. Germline lookup yields CDR1 MNHEY and CDR2 SVGAGI. The CDR3 protein is CASSWRQWELFF. DNA of the CDR3: TGTGCCAGCAGTTGGCGACAGTGGGAGCTGTTTTTT.

The chain carries TRBV19 and TRBJ2-1, with D possibly TRBD2 on 6 matching bases. Trimming removed 5 bases at V and 5 bases at J, with 10 bases between. The CDR3 covers 13 residues. CDR1 is LNHDA and CDR2 is SQIVND in the germline V gene (reference sequence). In DNA form, the CDR3 reads TGTGCCAGTAGTGTGACTAGTAACAATGAGCAGTTCTTC. Translated, it gives CASSVTSNNEQFF.

The rearrangement uses TRBV4-1 and TRBJ2-3; 9 nucleotides align to TRBD2. Germline V lookup: CDR1 MGHRA, CDR2 YSYEKL. The V and J ends lost 2 bases and 4 bases, in that order; junction bases with no gene match: 4. The CDR3 runs to 15 residues. The CDR3 sequence: CASSQSGGSADTQYF. The CDR3 DNA sequence: TGCGCCAGCAGCCAAAGCGGGGGGTCGGCAGATACGCAGTATTTT.

The chain joins TRBV20-1 to TRBJ2-2; D is ambiguous. Deletions cut 1 base from V and 7 bases from J, with 7 bases between. Germline lookup yields CDR1 DFQATT and CDR2 SNEGSKA (reference sequence). This CDR3 has 12 amino acids. The CDR3 sequence is CSARGIGGELFF. Written as DNA, the CDR3 is TGCAGTGCTAGAGGAATTGGCGGGGAGCTGTTTTTT.

The chain combines TRBV29-1 with TRBJ2-1; D ambiguous. V was pared by 7 bases and J by 10 bases, with 14 bases between. Germline lookup yields CDR1 SQVTM and CDR2 ANQGSEA. This CDR3 region has 11 residues. This chain's CDR3 is CSGISTEEQFF. CDR3 coding DNA: TGCAGCGGGATTTCGACGGAGGAGCAGTTCTTC.

This clonotype was seen many times. The chain carries TRBV5-1 and TRBJ2-1, with 10 nucleotides matching TRBD2. Germline CDR1 is SGHRS and CDR2 is YFSETQ. CDR3 length: 15 amino acids. The V segment lost 1 base and the J segment 4 bases; nucleotides outside the gene matches: 2. CDR3 sequence reads: CASSLQGLAYNEQFF. In DNA, the CDR3 is TGCGCCAGCAGCTTGCAGGGACTAGCGTACAATGAGCAGTTCTTC.

The chain combines TRBV7-2 with TRBJ2-7, with TRBD1 matching over 7 bases. Germline V CDR1 and CDR2: SGHTA, FQGNSA. The V and J ends lost 5 bases and 6 bases, in that order; junction bases with no gene match: 7. This CDR3 has 13 residues. The CDR3 sequence is CASSKETGIEQYF. The CDR3 nucleotides are TGTGCCAGCAGCAAGGAGACAGGGATCGAGCAGTACTTC.

The chain is built from TRBV3-1 and TRBJ2-2, with 14 positions matching TRBD2. J gave up 9 bases and V 8 bases, and 11 bases lay outside the gene matches. CDR1 is LGHDT, CDR2 YNNKEL, per germline (reference sequence). CDR3 length: 16 amino acids. The CDR3 region is CASSPGLAGVSRELFF. CDR3 in DNA: TGTGCCAGCTCACCGGGACTAGCGGGAGTTAGCCGGGAGCTGTTTTTT.

Concerning this clonotype: A read error may be the cause here, since a much bigger clone is one base away. This chain uses TRBV6-1 with TRBJ2-1; D remains unclear. Germline V gene data show CDR1 as MNHNS and CDR2 as SASEGT. This CDR3 contains 14 residues. With 6 bases removed from V and 5 bases from J, the gap between germline ends came to 14 bases. CDR3 nucleotide sequence: TGTGCCAGCAGACAAAACGCGGAGAACAATGAGCAGTTCTTC. This encodes CASRQNAENNEQFF.

This clonotype has ten or more counts. The chain joins TRBV20-1 to TRBJ2-3; 9 bases align to TRBD2. The length of the CDR3 is 18 residues. The junction had 17 bases not matched to a gene; V was cut back by 3 bases and J by 4 bases. Germline lookup yields CDR1 DFQATT and CDR2 SNEGSKA (reference sequence). The CDR3 DNA follows: TGCAGTGCTAGGCGTCAAATAGGTGGCGGGAGGGAGCCAGATACGCAGTATTTT. Residues: CSARRQIGGGREPDTQYF.

In this sample, this clonotype turned up once. This chain uses TRBV24-1 with TRBJ2-1; D may be TRBD2 (6 bases). Looked up from germline, CDR1 is KGHDR and CDR2 is SFDVKD. V was cut by 4 bases and J by 7 bases, with 10 bases left in between. The CDR3 covers 13 residues. DNA for the CDR3: TGTGCCACCAGTGACACTAGCCGGAATGAGCAGTTCTTC. This encodes CATSDTSRNEQFF.